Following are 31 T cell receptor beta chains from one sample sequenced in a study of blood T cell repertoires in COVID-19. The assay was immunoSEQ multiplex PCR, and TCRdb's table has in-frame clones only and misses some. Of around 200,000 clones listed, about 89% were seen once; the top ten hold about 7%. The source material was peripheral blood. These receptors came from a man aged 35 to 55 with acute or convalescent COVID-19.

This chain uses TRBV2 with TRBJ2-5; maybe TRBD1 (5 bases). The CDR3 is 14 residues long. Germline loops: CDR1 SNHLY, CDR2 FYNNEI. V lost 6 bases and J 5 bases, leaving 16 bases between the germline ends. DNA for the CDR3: TGTGCCAGCAGCCGCGGACACGGGCGGGAGACCCAGTACTTC. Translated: CASSRGHGRETQYF.

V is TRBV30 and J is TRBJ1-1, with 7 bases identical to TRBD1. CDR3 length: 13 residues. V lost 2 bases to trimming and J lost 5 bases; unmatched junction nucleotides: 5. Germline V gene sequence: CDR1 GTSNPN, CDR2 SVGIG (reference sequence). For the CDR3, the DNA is TGTGCCTGGAGTCAAGGGGGCCGGACTGAAGCTTTCTTT. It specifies CAWSQGGRTEAFF.

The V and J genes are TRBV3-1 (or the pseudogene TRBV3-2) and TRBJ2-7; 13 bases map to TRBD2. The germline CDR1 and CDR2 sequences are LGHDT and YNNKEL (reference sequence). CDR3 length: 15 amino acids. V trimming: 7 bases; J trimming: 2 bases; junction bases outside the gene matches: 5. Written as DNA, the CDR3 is TGTGCCAGCACCCGGACTAGCGGGGGAACCTACGAGCAGTACTTC. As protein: CASTRTSGGTYEQYF.

This CDR3 is CATTRTGNSNQPQHF. For the CDR3, the DNA is TGTGCCACCACCCGCACAGGGAATAGCAATCAGCCCCAGCATTTT. The genes are TRBV15 and TRBJ1-5, with D possibly being TRBD1 (6 bases). V was shortened by 7 bases and J by 0 bases, with 13 bases between the two germline ends. Germline lookup yields CDR1 LNHNV and CDR2 YYDKDF (reference sequence). This CDR3 is built from 15 residues.

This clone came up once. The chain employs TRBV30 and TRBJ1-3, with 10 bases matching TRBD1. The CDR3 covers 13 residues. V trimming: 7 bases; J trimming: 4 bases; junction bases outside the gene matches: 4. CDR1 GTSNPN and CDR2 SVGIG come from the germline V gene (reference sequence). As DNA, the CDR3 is TGTGCCTTGGACAGGGGGAACGGAAACACCATATATTTT. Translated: CALDRGNGNTIYF.

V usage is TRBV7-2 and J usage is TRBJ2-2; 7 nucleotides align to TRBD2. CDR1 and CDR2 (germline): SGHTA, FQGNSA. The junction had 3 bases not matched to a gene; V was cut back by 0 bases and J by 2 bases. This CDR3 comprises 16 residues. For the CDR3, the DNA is TGTGCCAGCAGCTTAGCGGGGGGGGTTAACACCGGGGAGCTGTTTTTT. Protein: CASSLAGGVNTGELFF. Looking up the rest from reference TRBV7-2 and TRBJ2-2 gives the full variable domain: GAGVSQSPSNKVTEKGKDVELRCDPISGHTALYWYRQSLGQGLEFLIYFQGNSAPDKSGLPSDRFSAERTGGSVSTLTIQRTQQEDSAVYLCASSLAGGVNTGELFFGEGSRLTVL.

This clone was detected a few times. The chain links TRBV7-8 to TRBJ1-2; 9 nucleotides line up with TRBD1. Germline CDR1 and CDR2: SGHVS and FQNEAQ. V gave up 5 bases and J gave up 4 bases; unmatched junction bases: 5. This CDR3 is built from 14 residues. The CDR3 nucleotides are TGTGCCAGCAGCCCGGACAGGGGAGCCTATGGCTACACCTTC. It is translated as CASSPDRGAYGYTF.

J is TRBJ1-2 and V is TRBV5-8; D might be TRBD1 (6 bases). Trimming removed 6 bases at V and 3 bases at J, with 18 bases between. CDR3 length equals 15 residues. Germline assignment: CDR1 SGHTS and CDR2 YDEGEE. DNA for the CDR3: TGTGCCAGCACCAGAGGAGGGGGGGCTGACTATGGCTACACCTTC. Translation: CASTRGGGADYGYTF.

The CDR3 DNA is TGTGCCAGCAGCTTAAATGCGGGGGCAAGCACAGATACGCAGTATTTT. It is translated as CASSLNAGASTDTQYF. The genes are TRBV7-9 and TRBJ2-3, with TRBD2 as a possible D gene (7 bases). The CDR3 has 16 amino acids. The germline V gene has CDR1 SEHNR and CDR2 FQNEAQ (reference sequence). The germline V and J ends were trimmed by 2 bases and 0 bases, with 12 bases remaining between them.

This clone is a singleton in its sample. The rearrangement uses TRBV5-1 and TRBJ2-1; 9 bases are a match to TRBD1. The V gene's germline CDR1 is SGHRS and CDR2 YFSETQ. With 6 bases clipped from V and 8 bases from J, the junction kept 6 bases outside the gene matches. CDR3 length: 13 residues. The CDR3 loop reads CASTLDRGYEQFF. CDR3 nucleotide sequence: TGCGCCAGCACCCTGGACAGGGGATATGAGCAGTTCTTC.

The CDR3 loop is CASGRETQYF. The CDR3 DNA sequence: TGTGCCAGCGGCCGAGAGACCCAGTACTTC. This sequence joins TRBV6-6 and TRBJ2-5; D is undetermined. Germline V gene sequence: CDR1 MNHNY, CDR2 SVGAGI (reference sequence). The V end was cut by 8 bases, the J end by 4 bases, with 5 bases between. The CDR3 is 10 amino acids.

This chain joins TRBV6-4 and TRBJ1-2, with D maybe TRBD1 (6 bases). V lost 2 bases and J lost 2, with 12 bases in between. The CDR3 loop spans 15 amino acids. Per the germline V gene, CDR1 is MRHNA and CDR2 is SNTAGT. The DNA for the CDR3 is TGTGCCAGCAGTGACGCCGGGACAAACAACTATGGCTACACCTTC. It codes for CASSDAGTNNYGYTF.

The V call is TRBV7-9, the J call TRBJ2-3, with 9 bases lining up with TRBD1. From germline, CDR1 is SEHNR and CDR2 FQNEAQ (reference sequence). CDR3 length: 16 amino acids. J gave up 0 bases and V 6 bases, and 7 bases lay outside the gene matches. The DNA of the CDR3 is TGTGCCAGCAGTTCCGGGACAGGGTCAAGCACAGATACGCAGTATTTT. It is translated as CASSSGTGSSTDTQYF.

The CDR3 spells CASSQGTPFYEQYF. DNA of the CDR3: TGTGCCAGCAGCCAAGGGACTCCCTTCTACGAGCAGTACTTC. The chain links TRBV3-1 (or the pseudogene TRBV3-2) to TRBJ2-7; TRBD2 is a possible D gene (5 bases). CDR1 is LGHDT and CDR2 is YNNKEL in the germline V gene (reference sequence). CDR3 size: 14 residues. Trimming removed 1 base at V and 3 bases at J, with 10 bases between.

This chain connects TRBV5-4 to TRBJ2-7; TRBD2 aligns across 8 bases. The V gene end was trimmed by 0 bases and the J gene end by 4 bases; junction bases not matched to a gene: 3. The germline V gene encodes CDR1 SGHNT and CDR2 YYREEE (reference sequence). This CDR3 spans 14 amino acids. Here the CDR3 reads CASSLDGGAYEQYF. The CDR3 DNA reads TGTGCCAGCAGCTTGGACGGGGGGGCTTACGAGCAGTACTTC.

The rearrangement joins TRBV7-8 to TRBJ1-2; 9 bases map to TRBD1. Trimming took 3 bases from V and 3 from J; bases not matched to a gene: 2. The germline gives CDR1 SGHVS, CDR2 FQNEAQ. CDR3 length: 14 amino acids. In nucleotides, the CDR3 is TGTGCCAGCAGCTTTACAGGGGGCGACTATGGCTACACCTTC. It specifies CASSFTGGDYGYTF.

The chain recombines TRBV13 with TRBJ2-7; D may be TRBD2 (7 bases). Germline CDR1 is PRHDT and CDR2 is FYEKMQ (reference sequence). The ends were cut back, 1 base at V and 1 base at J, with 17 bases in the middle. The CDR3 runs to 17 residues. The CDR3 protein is CASSLEDGGQSSYEQYF. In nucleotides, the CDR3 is TGTGCCAGCAGCTTAGAGGACGGGGGGCAAAGTTCCTACGAGCAGTACTTC.

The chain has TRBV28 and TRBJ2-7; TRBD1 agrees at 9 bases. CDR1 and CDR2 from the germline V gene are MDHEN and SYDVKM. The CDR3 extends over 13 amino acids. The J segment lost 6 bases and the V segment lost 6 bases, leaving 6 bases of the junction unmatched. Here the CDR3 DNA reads TGTGCCAGCAGAGGACAGGGGACCTCCGAGCAGTACTTC. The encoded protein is CASRGQGTSEQYF.

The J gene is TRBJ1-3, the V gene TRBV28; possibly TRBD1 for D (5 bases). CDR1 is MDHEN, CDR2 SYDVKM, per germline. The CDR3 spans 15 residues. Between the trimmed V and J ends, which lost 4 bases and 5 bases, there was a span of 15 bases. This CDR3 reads CASSSTVGGRNTIYF. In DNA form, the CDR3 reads TGTGCCAGCAGTTCCACAGTGGGGGGGAGAAACACCATATATTTT.

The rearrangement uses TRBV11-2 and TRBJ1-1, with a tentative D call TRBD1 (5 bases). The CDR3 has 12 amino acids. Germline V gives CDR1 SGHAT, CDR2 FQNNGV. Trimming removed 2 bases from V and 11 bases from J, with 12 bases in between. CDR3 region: CASSLIQAAAFF. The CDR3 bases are TGTGCCAGCAGCTTAATACAGGCTGCGGCTTTCTTT.

The CDR3 protein is CASSQELQGPSNNSPLHF. CDR3 DNA sequence: TGCGCCAGCAGCCAAGAGTTGCAGGGCCCCAGCAATAATTCACCCCTCCACTTT. The V and J genes are TRBV4-3 and TRBJ1-6; D may be TRBD1 (5 bases). Germline assignment: CDR1 LGHNA and CDR2 YSLEER. Trimming took 0 bases from V and 5 from J, leaving 17 bases between them. The CDR3 spans 18 residues.

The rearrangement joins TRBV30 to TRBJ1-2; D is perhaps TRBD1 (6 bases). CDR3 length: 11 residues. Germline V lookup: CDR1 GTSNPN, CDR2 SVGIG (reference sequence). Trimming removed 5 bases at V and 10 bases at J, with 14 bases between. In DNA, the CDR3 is TGTGCCTGGCATACGACAGGTACCTACACCTTC. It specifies CAWHTTGTYTF.

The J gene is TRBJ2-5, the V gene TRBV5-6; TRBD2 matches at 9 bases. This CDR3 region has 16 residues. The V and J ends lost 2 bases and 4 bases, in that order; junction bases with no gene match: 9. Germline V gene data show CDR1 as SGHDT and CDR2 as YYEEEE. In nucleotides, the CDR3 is TGTGCCAGCAGCTTTGTAGGCGGGGGGGCCGGAGAGACCCAGTACTTC. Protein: CASSFVGGGAGETQYF.

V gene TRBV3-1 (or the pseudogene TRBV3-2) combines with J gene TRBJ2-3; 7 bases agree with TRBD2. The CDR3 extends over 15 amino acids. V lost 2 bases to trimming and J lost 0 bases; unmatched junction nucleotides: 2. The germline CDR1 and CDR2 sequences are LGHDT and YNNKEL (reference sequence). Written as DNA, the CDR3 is TGTGCCAGCAGCCAATGCGGGGGTAGCACAGATACGCAGTATTTT. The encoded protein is CASSQCGGSTDTQYF.

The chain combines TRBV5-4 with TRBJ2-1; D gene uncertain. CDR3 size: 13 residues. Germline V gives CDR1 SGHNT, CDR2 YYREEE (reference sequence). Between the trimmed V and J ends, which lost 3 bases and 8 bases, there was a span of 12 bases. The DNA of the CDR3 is TGTGCCAGCAGCTCCACCTCGCGCGATGAGCAGTTCTTC. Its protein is CASSSTSRDEQFF. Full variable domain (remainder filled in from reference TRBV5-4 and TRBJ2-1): ETGVTQSPTHLIKTRGQQVTLRCSSQSGHNTVSWYQQALGQGPQFIFQYYREEENGRGNFPPRFSGLQFPNYSSELNVNALELDDSALYLCASSSTSRDEQFFGPGTRLTVL.

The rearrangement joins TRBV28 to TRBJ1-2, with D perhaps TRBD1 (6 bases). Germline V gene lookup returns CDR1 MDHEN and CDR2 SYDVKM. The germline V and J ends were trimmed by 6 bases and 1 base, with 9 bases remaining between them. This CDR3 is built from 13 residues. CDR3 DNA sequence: TGTGCCAGCAGCCGGACAGTTAACTATGGCTACACCTTC. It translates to CASSRTVNYGYTF.

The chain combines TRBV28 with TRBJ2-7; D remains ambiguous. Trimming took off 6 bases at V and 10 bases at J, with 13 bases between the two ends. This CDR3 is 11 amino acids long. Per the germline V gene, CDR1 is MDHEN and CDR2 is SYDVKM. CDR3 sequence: CASSQLQIQYF. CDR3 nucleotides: TGTGCCAGCAGCCAACTGCAAATACAGTACTTC.

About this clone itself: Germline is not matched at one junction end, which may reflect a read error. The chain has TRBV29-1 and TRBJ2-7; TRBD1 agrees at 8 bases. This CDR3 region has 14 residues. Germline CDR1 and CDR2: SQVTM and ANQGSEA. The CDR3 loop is CSVQDRGPSYEQYF. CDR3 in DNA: TGCAGCGTTCAAGACAGGGGACCCTCCTACGAGCAGTACTTC.

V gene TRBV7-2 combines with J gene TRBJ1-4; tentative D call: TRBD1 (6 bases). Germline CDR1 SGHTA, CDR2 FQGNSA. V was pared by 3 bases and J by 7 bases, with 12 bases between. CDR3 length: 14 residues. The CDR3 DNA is TGTGCCAGCAGCTTGGGGACAAGGGGTGAAAAACTGTTTTTT. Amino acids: CASSLGTRGEKLFF.

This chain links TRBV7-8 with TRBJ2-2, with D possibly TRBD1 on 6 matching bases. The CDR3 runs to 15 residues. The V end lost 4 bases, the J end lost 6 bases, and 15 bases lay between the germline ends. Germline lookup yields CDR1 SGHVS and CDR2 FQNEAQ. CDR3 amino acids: CASSSQGLGAGELFF. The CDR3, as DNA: TGTGCCAGCAGCTCCCAGGGGTTGGGAGCCGGGGAGCTGTTTTTT.

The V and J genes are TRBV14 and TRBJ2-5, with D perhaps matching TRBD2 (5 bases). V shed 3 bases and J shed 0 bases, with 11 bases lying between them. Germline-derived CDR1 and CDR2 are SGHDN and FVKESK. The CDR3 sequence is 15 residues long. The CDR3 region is CASSQRRRYQETQYF. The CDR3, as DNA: TGTGCCAGCAGCCAGCGGCGGAGGTACCAAGAGACCCAGTACTTC.